This record looks at one TCR beta chain sequence and its context. As handled by the study authors: Reference gene primer amplification gave estimated nucleated cell counts. The repertoire was sequenced with immunoSEQ multiplex PCR; TCRdb's copy has only in-frame clones and lacks some. The DNA gave D and trimming, while V, J and clone size come from that table. The repertoire holds 55,000 to 70,000 clones, with roughly 90% as singletons. Those enrolled in Seattle joined during active infection and were followed longitudinally afterward. These data originate in a study of blood T cell repertoires in COVID-19. About the study: Sample material is recorded as cDNA or gDNA derived from T cells, B-cell-depleted T cells, or PBMCs.

CDR3 length equals 13 residues. Per germline, CDR1 ENHRY and CDR2 SYGVKD. Trimming pared 3 bases from V and 9 bases from J, leaving 9 bases between. The sequenced material came from peripheral blood. This chain connects TRBV10-3 to TRBJ1-6; tentative D call: TRBD1 (6 bases). The sequence derives from a man between 40 and 49 years old with COVID-19, enrolled during active disease. The CDR3 bases are TGTGCCATCAGTGACCACAGGGCTTCACCCCTCCACTTT. It yields the protein CAISDHRASPLHF.